This TCR beta chain derives from a study of T cell responses to AZD1222 COVID-19 vaccine. This table comes from immunoSEQ multiplex PCR, and its TCRdb copy is limited to in-frame clones, with some not included. The sample records 60,000 to 100,000 clones, 90% to 95% being singletons. On this clone itself: Its specificity is not known.

This CDR3 has 13 amino acids. Germline CDR1 MGHDK, CDR2 SYGVNS. V was clipped by 6 bases and J by 10 bases, with 13 bases between them. Study-wide results and limits: Dominant CD4 TCR responses targeted spike regions 160-218 and 743-854. In a largely white British group with more females than males, clonal diversity was possibly underestimated.

The clonotype comes from an adult in good health. The rearrangement links TRBV25-1 to TRBJ1-6; unclear D gene. Sequencing was performed on peripheral blood, taken on day 0 of MenACWY control vaccination. The CDR3 is CASSASLESPLHF. CDR3 DNA: TGTGCCAGCAGCGCCTCGTTGGAGTCACCCCTCCACTTT.